This T cell receptor (beta chain) was sequenced during a study of cytomegalovirus exposure and HLA in healthy donors. Study-wide points: Usually a TCR sequence was rare, but some public TCRs were found in many donors. The study designated 150 or so TCR beta chains cytomegalovirus-associated.

The validation cohort, a group of 120 subjects, included the donors and was separate from the roughly 700-subject first cohort. Libraries were prepared by immunoSEQ multiplex PCR; TCRdb keeps only in-frame clonotypes and omits some of them. The data contain around 60,000 clones, around 92% of them singletons. V trimming: 3 bases; J trimming: 6 bases; junction bases outside the gene matches: 3. The CDR3 is made up of 13 amino acids. Germline-derived CDR1 and CDR2 are MNHNS and SASEGT. With regard to this clone: Its target is unknown.

The receptor was isolated from a woman younger than 30 in good health and CMV-seronegative. Sequenced: PBMCs. V is TRBV6-1 and J is TRBJ1-2; TRBD1 agrees at 8 bases. The CDR3 DNA follows: TGTGCCAGCAGTGACAGGGGGCAGGATGGCTACACCTTC. Amino acid sequence: CASSDRGQDGYTF.